Below, 13 T cell receptor beta chains from the same sample are listed, as sequenced in a study of PD-1 blockade in classical Hodgkin lymphoma. The sample's time point: newly diagnosed, previously untreated cHL patient sample. Thawed PBMCs supplied CD8+ T cells via magnetic negative selection. The method was immunoSEQ multiplex PCR; TCRdb's version includes in-frame clones alone and lacks a portion of them. The sample carries approximately 2,400 clones, over 65% recorded once. The sequencing sample was made of CD8+ T cells from blood. All receptors derive from a human donor with classical Hodgkin lymphoma.

The CDR3 here is CASSQDRGSGNTGELFF. CDR3 sequence (DNA): TGCGCCAGCAGCCAAGATAGGGGTAGCGGTAACACCGGGGAGCTGTTTTTT. The V and J genes are TRBV4-1 and TRBJ2-2; the D gene is possibly TRBD2 (6 bases). The CDR3 is made up of 17 amino acids. The germline CDR1 and CDR2 sequences are MGHRA and YSYEKL. V lost 0 bases and J 2 bases, leaving 13 bases between the germline ends.

This clone was observed a few times. This chain joins TRBV28 and TRBJ2-3; 10 bases agree with TRBD2. With 10 bases clipped from V and 2 bases from J, the junction kept 6 bases outside the gene matches. This CDR3 comprises 14 residues. Looked up from germline, CDR1 is MDHEN and CDR2 is SYDVKM. DNA of the CDR3: TGTGCCACCCGGACTAGCGGAGACACAGATACGCAGTATTTT. It encodes CATRTSGDTDTQYF.

The chain uses TRBV7-2 and TRBJ2-5; D unresolved. The DNA end lines up better with TRBJ2-7; the J call may be wrong. The CDR3 extends over 12 amino acids. Germline V gene sequence: CDR1 SGHTA, CDR2 FQGNSA. The CDR3 spells CASSLAVGEQYF. CDR3 nucleotides: TGTGCCAGCAGCTTAGCAGTGGGCGAGCAGTACTTC.

This chain uses TRBV5-4 with TRBJ1-5; D gene uncertain. This CDR3 comprises 17 residues. Germline CDR1 and CDR2: SGHNT and YYREEE (reference sequence). The germline V and J ends were trimmed by 4 bases and 1 base, with 18 bases remaining between them. The CDR3 DNA is TGTGCCAGCAGCCCAAAATCCAATTTAGAAAGCAATCAGCCCCAGCATTTT. This translates into CASSPKSNLESNQPQHF.

The V call is TRBV25-1, the J call TRBJ1-2, with a tentative D call TRBD1 (5 bases). Germline loops: CDR1 MGHDK, CDR2 SYGVNS. V was cut by 0 bases and J by 7 bases, with 15 bases left in between. This CDR3 contains 15 residues. As DNA, the CDR3 is TGTGCCAGCAGTGAATATGGGGGAAGGGCGGGTGGCTACACCTTC. Its protein product is CASSEYGGRAGGYTF.

The V call is TRBV4-2, the J call TRBJ2-3, with D tentatively TRBD1 (6 bases). The V end was cut by 5 bases, the J end by 4 bases, with 16 bases between. The CDR3 length is 15 residues. Germline V CDR1 and CDR2: LGHNA, YNFKEQ. CDR3 DNA: TGTGCCAGCAGCTCAGGGGCGGATAATGCAGATACGCAGTATTTT. Translated, it gives CASSSGADNADTQYF.

The V call is TRBV10-3, the J call TRBJ1-6; 10 bases match TRBD1. The CDR3 has 15 amino acids. CDR1 is ENHRY, CDR2 SYGVKD, per germline. The J segment lost 10 bases and the V segment lost 0 bases, leaving 3 bases of the junction unmatched. The CDR3 coding sequence is TGTGCCATCAGTGAGTCGGGACAGGGGAAATCACCCCTCCACTTT. It translates to CAISESGQGKSPLHF.

This chain uses TRBV5-6 with TRBJ1-5; 9 bases are shared with TRBD1. The length of the CDR3 is 16 residues. CDR1 SGHDT and CDR2 YYEEEE come from the germline V gene. V lost 4 bases, J lost 7 bases, and 12 bases stayed unmatched. CDR3 sequence: CASSPSGTGSRQPQHF. DNA of the CDR3: TGTGCCAGCAGCCCGTCCGGGACAGGGAGCAGACAGCCCCAGCATTTT.

The J gene is TRBJ2-5, the V gene TRBV5-1; 8 positions match TRBD2. TRBJ2-7 explains the end of the DNA better; the J call may be wrong. Per germline, CDR1 SGHRS and CDR2 YFSETQ. This CDR3 region has 17 residues. CDR3 nucleotide sequence: TGCGCCAGCAGCTTGCCCAGGACTAGCCTCAGCTCCTACGAGCAGTACTTC. This gives the protein CASSLPRTSLSSYEQYF.

V gene TRBV6-1 combines with J gene TRBJ2-3, with 12 positions matching TRBD2. Losses at the gene ends were 3 bases for V and 2 bases for J; bases not matched to a gene: 3. The CDR3 runs 16 residues. CDR1 is MNHNS and CDR2 is SASEGT in the germline V gene. This chain's CDR3 is CASSDWTSGNTDTQYF. CDR3 bases: TGTGCCAGCAGTGATTGGACTAGCGGGAACACAGATACGCAGTATTTT.

This clone came up once. This chain connects TRBV5-5 to TRBJ2-5; D might be TRBD1 (6 bases). The CDR3 is made up of 15 amino acids. The germline gives CDR1 SGHKS, CDR2 YYEKEE (reference sequence). Trimming took 3 bases from V and 1 from J, leaving 13 bases between them. Here the CDR3 reads CASSSGVVTQETQYF. The CDR3 region has the DNA TGTGCCAGCAGCTCAGGGGTCGTTACCCAAGAGACCCAGTACTTC.

The chain combines TRBV5-6 with TRBJ2-7; 9 bases are a match to TRBD1. J lost 4 bases, V lost 2 bases, and 13 bases had no gene match. Germline values: CDR1 SGHDT, CDR2 YYEEEE. The CDR3 length is 17 residues. The DNA of the CDR3 is TGTGCCAGCAGCTTTACAGCGGGGACAGGGAGCAGGTACGAGCAGTACTTC. It yields the protein CASSFTAGTGSRYEQYF.

The J gene is TRBJ2-7, the V gene TRBV4-1; 8 nucleotides match TRBD1. The V and J ends lost 4 bases and 3 bases, in that order; junction bases with no gene match: 11. The V gene's germline CDR1 is MGHRA and CDR2 YSYEKL. The CDR3 runs 16 residues. This CDR3 reads CASSLQPGQASYEQYF. CDR3 nucleotide sequence: TGCGCCAGCAGCCTGCAACCGGGACAGGCTAGCTACGAGCAGTACTTC.